This T cell receptor (beta chain) was sequenced for a study of blood T cells in healthy people across ages. Overall study: Per two T cells, about one barcoded beta molecule was captured through template switching. Study results and limitations: Because sorting was not performed, PBMCs prevented conclusive naive versus antigen-experienced comparison. When set beside aged donors, long-lived donors presented more naive CD4+ cells and higher diversity.

This CDR3 is built from 15 residues. Germline V gene data show CDR1 as MNHNY and CDR2 as SVGAGI (reference sequence). V was trimmed by 6 bases and J by 3 bases, leaving 18 bases between them. A J-beta primer mix and a sample-barcoded 5' primer were used in a second PCR of about 6 to 12 cycles. TCRdb reanalysed the 5' RACE reads using MiXCR and keeps one entry per CDR3 protein. The top ten hold 7.7% of the sample, which has 1.5 million to 2 million distinct CDR3 sequences, 28% seen once. There are a few counts of this clonotype. The antigen is not known. Sequenced sample: blood. The sequence was obtained from a woman aged 25 to 39 in good health. V and J are TRBV6-6 and TRBJ2-7; D unclear. The CDR3 DNA follows: TGTGCCAGCAGCGGCAGGAGTAGTTTGGACTACGAGCAGTACTTC. This codes for CASSGRSSLDYEQYF.